Sequencing of this TCR beta chain was carried out in a study of blood T cell repertoires in COVID-19. For the study at large: The origin of the acute and convalescent COVID-19 samples was the United States, Italy and Spain. T cells, B-cell-depleted T cells, or PBMCs supplied cDNA or gDNA.

Authors' processing steps: Nucleated cell counts were estimated from reference gene primer amplification. Measured with immunoSEQ multiplex PCR; TCRdb has only the in-frame clones, and not every one. For V, J and clone size, that table is used; D and trimming come from the DNA. The data hold some 140,000 clones, with 75% to 95% observed a single time. The sequenced material came from peripheral blood. The receptor was isolated from a man aged 45-65 years with acute or convalescent COVID-19.

In DNA, the CDR3 is TGTGCCAGCAGTGACCTGAGTACGACAGATTTGAGGAATGAGCAGTTCTTC. Translated, it gives CASSDLSTTDLRNEQFF. The chain links TRBV6-1 to TRBJ2-1; perhaps TRBD1 as D (5 bases). The CDR3 runs 17 residues. Germline lookup yields CDR1 MNHNS and CDR2 SASEGT. V gave up 3 bases and J gave up 7 bases, with 22 bases separating them.